These 25 T cell receptor beta chains share one sample of origin, sequenced in a study of response to subunit inactivated influenza vaccine. TCRdb reprocessed the RT-PCR reads via MiXCR and lists one record per CDR3 protein. The sample has under 200,000 distinct CDR3 sequences; about 10% are singletons. The sample consisted of CD8+ T cells sorted from PBMCs, taken less than 25 months after vaccination. The receptors were sampled from a man between 50 and 69 years old who received an inactivated influenza vaccine.

The chain has TRBV20-1 and TRBJ2-2; 7 bases line up with TRBD1. The CDR3 has 15 amino acids. The V gene's germline CDR1 is DFQATT and CDR2 SNEGSKA (reference sequence). Germline trimming cut 0 bases from V and 5 bases from J; bases unmatched to any gene: 6. The CDR3 loop reads CSARDLDRMTGELFF. The CDR3 bases are TGCAGTGCTAGAGACCTGGACAGGATGACCGGGGAGCTGTTTTTT.

This clonotype showed up just a few times. The chain carries TRBV7-6 and TRBJ2-2, with TRBD2 identical over 10 bases. The J segment lost 3 bases and the V segment lost 4 bases, leaving 2 bases of the junction unmatched. There are 15 residues in the CDR3. From germline, CDR1 is SGHVS and CDR2 FNYEAQ. CDR3 in amino acids: CASSSAGGYTGELFF. The CDR3, as DNA: TGTGCCAGCAGCTCAGCGGGGGGGTACACCGGGGAGCTGTTTTTT.

The rearrangement joins TRBV11-2 to TRBJ2-7; D might be TRBD2 (7 bases). The CDR3 has 17 amino acids. Trimming stripped 5 bases from V and 2 bases from J, with 22 bases between. Germline CDR1 reads SGHAT; CDR2 reads FQNNGV. The CDR3 DNA is TGTGCCAGCAGCCAGGAGATGTGGCAGGGGACTACCTACGAGCAGTACTTC. Its translation is CASSQEMWQGTTYEQYF.

The sample holds many counts of this clonotype. The chain has TRBV19 and TRBJ2-1, with TRBD2 identical over 11 bases. This CDR3 has 15 amino acids. V trimming: 6 bases; J trimming: 7 bases; junction bases outside the gene matches: 8. Per germline, CDR1 LNHDA and CDR2 SQIVND (reference sequence). CDR3 in amino acids: CASSPDSGGANEQFF. In DNA, the CDR3 is TGTGCCAGTAGCCCTGATAGCGGGGGGGCGAATGAGCAGTTCTTC.

The chain joins TRBV6-5 to TRBJ2-3; the D is unclear. V dropped 4 bases and J dropped 1 base, with 21 bases sitting between them. This CDR3 has 18 amino acids. Germline assignment: CDR1 MNHEY and CDR2 SVGAGI. CDR3 sequence reads: CASSWKNRARLGTDTQYF. The CDR3 nucleotides read TGTGCCAGCAGTTGGAAGAACCGGGCCCGACTCGGCACAGATACGCAGTATTTT.

CDR3 nucleotide sequence: TGCAGTGCTAGACCCATAGCGGGAAGTTACTACAATGAGCAGTTCTTC. Its translation: CSARPIAGSYYNEQFF. The chain combines TRBV20-1 with TRBJ2-1; 8 bases fit TRBD2. The CDR3 sequence is 16 residues long. Germline-derived CDR1 and CDR2 are DFQATT and SNEGSKA (reference sequence). V was clipped by 2 bases and J by 3 bases; unmatched bases: 9.

The sample holds many counts of this clonotype. The chain carries TRBV9 and TRBJ2-1; 13 bases are shared with TRBD2. Germline-derived CDR1 and CDR2 are SGDLS and YYNGEE. This CDR3 is built from 18 residues. The V gene end was trimmed by 3 bases and the J gene end by 8 bases; junction bases not matched to a gene: 14. In nucleotides, the CDR3 is TGTGCCAGCAGCGGAGGGACTAGCGGGATCGAAAATCCCCATGAGCAGTTCTTC. This gives the protein CASSGGTSGIENPHEQFF.

The chain couples TRBV9 to TRBJ2-7, with 11 nucleotides matching TRBD2. Germline CDR1 is SGDLS and CDR2 is YYNGEE. Trimming took 0 bases from V and 7 from J; bases not matched to a gene: 6. The CDR3 runs to 15 residues. The CDR3, as DNA: TGTGCCAGCAGCGTAGCGGCTAGCGGGGGGTATGAGCAGTACTTC. It specifies CASSVAASGGYEQYF.

The rearrangement links TRBV5-1 to TRBJ2-2; D may be TRBD1 or TRBD2 (5 bases each). Trimming stripped 0 bases from V and 4 bases from J, with 16 bases between. The CDR3 totals 17 residues. Germline-derived CDR1 and CDR2 are SGHRS and YFSETQ. The CDR3 sequence is CASSLARRGEGTGELFF. The CDR3 DNA reads TGCGCCAGCAGCTTGGCTCGAAGGGGCGAGGGCACCGGGGAGCTGTTTTTT. Based on the CDR3 plus reference TRBV5-1 and TRBJ2-2, the full variable domain is KAGVTQTPRYLIKTRGQQVTLSCSPISGHRSVSWYQQTPGQGLQFLFEYFSETQRNKGNFPGRFSGRQFSNSRSEMNVSTLELGDSALYLCASSLARRGEGTGELFFGEGSRLTVL.

In this sample, this clonotype turned up many times. The gene calls are TRBV7-9 and TRBJ2-5, with unresolved D. V lost 0 bases to trimming and J lost 3 bases, with 11 bases between them. The CDR3 runs 15 residues. Germline lookup yields CDR1 SEHNR and CDR2 FQNEAQ (reference sequence). CDR3 bases: TGTGCCAGCAGCTTAGCGACACAATACAAAGAGACCCAGTACTTC. Its protein product is CASSLATQYKETQYF.

There are a few counts of this clonotype. The chain's CDR3 is CSGWMAGELFF. In DNA form, the CDR3 reads TGCAGCGGTTGGATGGCCGGGGAGCTGTTTTTT. V is TRBV29-1 and J is TRBJ2-2; no definite D call. Trimming cost V 7 bases and J 6 bases, with 9 bases left between them. The CDR3 runs 11 residues. Germline V CDR1 and CDR2: SQVTM, ANQGSEA.

The CDR3 bases are TGTGCCAGCAGCCAAGGCCTTGGACTAGCGGATACGCAGTATTTT. Translated: CASSQGLGLADTQYF. The chain has TRBV14 and TRBJ2-3; 9 bases align to TRBD2. With 1 base clipped from V and 6 bases from J, the junction kept 5 bases outside the gene matches. This CDR3 is built from 15 residues. The germline V gene has CDR1 SGHDN and CDR2 FVKESK. The full variable domain, completed using reference TRBV14 and TRBJ2-3, is EAGVTQFPSHSVIEKGQTVTLRCDPISGHDNLYWYRRVMGKEIKFLLHFVKESKQDESGMPNNRFLAERTGGTYSTLKVQPAELEDSGVYFCASSQGLGLADTQYFGPGTRLTVL.

This chain links TRBV19 with TRBJ2-1, with TRBD2 matching over 13 bases. J gave up 2 bases and V 1 base, and 2 bases lay outside the gene matches. Germline V gene data show CDR1 as LNHDA and CDR2 as SQIVND (reference sequence). There are 17 residues in the CDR3. This chain's CDR3 is CASSIVLAGGPYNEQFF. Written as DNA, the CDR3 is TGTGCCAGTAGTATAGTACTAGCGGGGGGGCCCTACAATGAGCAGTTCTTC. Variable domain in full (rest from reference TRBV19 and TRBJ2-1): DGGITQSPKYLFRKEGQNVTLSCEQNLNHDAMYWYRQDPGQGLRLIYYSQIVNDFQKGDIAEGYSVSREKKESFPLTVTSAQKNPTAFYLCASSIVLAGGPYNEQFFGPGTRLTVL.

With respect to this clonotype: The junction shows a germline mismatch at one end, possibly a read error. The chain recombines TRBV3-1 with TRBJ2-7, with a weak D call TRBD2 (5 bases). CDR1 LGHDT and CDR2 YNNKEL come from the germline V gene (reference sequence). This CDR3 contains 15 residues. The CDR3 here is CASCQEVPWTYEQYF. The CDR3 DNA is TGTGCCAGCTGCCAGGAGGTCCCTTGGACCTACGAGCAGTACTTC.

In this sample, this clonotype turned up a few times. The chain links TRBV6-5 to TRBJ2-2, with 12 nucleotides matching TRBD2. The CDR3 loop spans 18 amino acids. The V and J ends lost 0 bases and 7 bases, in that order; junction bases with no gene match: 9. The germline V gene has CDR1 MNHEY and CDR2 SVGAGI. CDR3 DNA sequence: TGTGCCAGCAGTTACTCGTCGACTAGCGGGAGTGTACACGGGGAGCTGTTTTTT. Translating it yields CASSYSSTSGSVHGELFF.

J is TRBJ1-2 and V is TRBV5-1; D is uncertain. Germline V lookup: CDR1 SGHRS, CDR2 YFSETQ. CDR3 size: 14 residues. Between the trimmed V and J ends, which lost 5 bases and 6 bases, there was a span of 17 bases. The CDR3 region has the DNA TGCGCCAGCAGTCACACTGCTGGCGGGGATGGCTACACCTTC. It is translated as CASSHTAGGDGYTF.

As to this clonotype: A much larger clone differs by one base, so this may be a read error. This sequence joins TRBV28 and TRBJ2-1; TRBD2 is a possible D gene (5 bases). Trimming removed 5 bases at V and 2 bases at J, with 19 bases between. The CDR3 loop spans 17 amino acids. The germline V gene encodes CDR1 MDHEN and CDR2 SYDVKM. The CDR3 DNA sequence: TGTGCCAGCAGTACAGATAGCCCCCCTAGCCCCTACAATGAGCAGTTCTTC. As protein: CASSTDSPPSPYNEQFF.

There are a few counts of this clonotype. CDR3 DNA: TGTGCCAGCAGCTTAGCGCCCGAGCAGTACTTC. Translating it yields CASSLAPEQYF. J is TRBJ2-7 and V is TRBV7-2, with D uncertain. CDR1 is SGHTA, CDR2 FQGNSA, per germline. CDR3 size: 11 residues. V lost 0 bases and J lost 6, with 3 bases in between.

This clonotype showed up just a few times. The chain is built from TRBV7-9 and TRBJ1-2; D is possibly TRBD1 (5 bases). The CDR3 has 12 amino acids. Looked up from germline, CDR1 is SEHNR and CDR2 is FQNEAQ (reference sequence). Trimming took off 5 bases at V and 7 bases at J, with 11 bases between the two ends. Written as DNA, the CDR3 is TGTGCCAGCAGCCGAGGGGTCTCTGGCTACACCTTC. Translating it yields CASSRGVSGYTF.

The chain employs TRBV29-1 and TRBJ2-7, with D possibly TRBD1 on 5 matching bases. The V end was cut by 5 bases, the J end by 2 bases, with 19 bases between. The germline gives CDR1 SQVTM, CDR2 ANQGSEA. The CDR3 has 15 residues. CDR3 sequence reads: CSVRVVWQGAYEQYF. The CDR3 bases are TGCAGCGTTAGAGTGGTGTGGCAGGGCGCCTACGAGCAGTACTTC.

This clonotype was observed a handful of times. The rearrangement uses TRBV7-6 and TRBJ2-3; D is unclear. The CDR3 consists of 14 residues. Deletions cut 2 bases from V and 4 bases from J, with 10 bases between. Germline-derived CDR1 and CDR2 are SGHVS and FNYEAQ. The CDR3 loop is CASSLIRGADTQYF. CDR3 DNA: TGTGCCAGCAGCTTAATTCGTGGCGCAGATACGCAGTATTTT. Filled out from reference TRBV7-6 and TRBJ2-3, the complete variable domain reads GAGVSQSPRYKVTKRGQDVALRCDPISGHVSLYWYRQALGQGPEFLTYFNYEAQQDKSGLPNDRFSAERPEGSISTLTIQRTEQRDSAMYRCASSLIRGADTQYFGPGTRLTVL.

This clonotype was counted ten times or more. J is TRBJ2-3 and V is TRBV7-2; TRBD2 aligns across 10 bases. This CDR3 is 15 amino acids long. Per germline, CDR1 SGHTA and CDR2 FQGNSA. With V trimmed by 4 bases and J by 4 bases, 5 bases remained unmatched. CDR3 sequence reads: CASSSFSGGPDTQYF. The DNA of the CDR3 is TGTGCCAGCAGCTCTTTTAGCGGGGGGCCAGATACGCAGTATTTT.

The V call is TRBV4-3, the J call TRBJ1-1; no definite D call. Looked up from germline, CDR1 is LGHNA and CDR2 is YSLEER. V was clipped by 2 bases and J by 0 bases, with 10 bases between them. CDR3 length: 15 residues. CDR3 sequence: CASSQRRSLNTEAFF. The CDR3 DNA reads TGCGCCAGCAGCCAACGGCGCAGCCTGAACACTGAAGCTTTCTTT.

The chain uses TRBV5-1 and TRBJ2-1; 9 positions match TRBD1. This CDR3 has 15 residues. After removal of 5 bases from V and 7 bases from J, the junction contained 10 bases not matched to a gene. CDR1 and CDR2 from the germline V gene are SGHRS and YFSETQ. The CDR3 DNA is TGCGCCAGCAGTGGTTGGGACAGGGAGTGGAATGAGCAGTTCTTC. Encoded protein: CASSGWDREWNEQFF. The full variable domain, its missing parts supplied by reference TRBV5-1 and TRBJ2-1, is KAGVTQTPRYLIKTRGQQVTLSCSPISGHRSVSWYQQTPGQGLQFLFEYFSETQRNKGNFPGRFSGRQFSNSRSEMNVSTLELGDSALYLCASSGWDREWNEQFFGPGTRLTVL.

This clonotype has more than one count but fewer than ten. J is TRBJ2-1 and V is TRBV5-1, with D maybe TRBD1 (5 bases). In germline, CDR1 is SGHRS, CDR2 YFSETQ. This CDR3 has 15 residues. V shed 1 base and J shed 7 bases, with 15 bases lying between them. The CDR3 region is CASSLTGYSLNEQFF. The CDR3 DNA reads as TGCGCCAGCAGCTTGACAGGTTATAGCCTAAATGAGCAGTTCTTC. Full variable domain (missing parts from reference TRBV5-1 and TRBJ2-1): KAGVTQTPRYLIKTRGQQVTLSCSPISGHRSVSWYQQTPGQGLQFLFEYFSETQRNKGNFPGRFSGRQFSNSRSEMNVSTLELGDSALYLCASSLTGYSLNEQFFGPGTRLTVL.